These 18 T cell receptor beta chains were all obtained from the same sample, sequenced in a study of blood T cells in healthy people across ages (dated by TCRdb to 2015 to 2017). Libraries were constructed by 5' RACE. For sequencing, an Illumina HiSeq 2500 was employed. A second 7 to 11 cycle PCR used a sample-barcoded 5' primer and a J-beta primer mix. Using fastp trimming at Q25 and MiXCR clonotype assembly, TCRdb reanalyzed the public sequencing data and kept in-frame beta chains. CDR3 protein duplicates are merged, each entry listing the most common genes and DNA. Recorded for this sample are approximately 1.5 million distinct CDR3 sequences; 34% of them occurred a single time. The biggest ten clones account for about 11% of the sample. Sample: blood. These receptors all stem from a woman aged 30 to 39 in good health.

This chain links TRBV5-1 with TRBJ1-4; 7 bases agree with TRBD1. V was pared by 3 bases and J by 7 bases, with 9 bases of the junction left unmatched. CDR3 size: 15 residues. CDR1 and CDR2 from the germline V gene are SGHRS and YFSETQ. CDR3 sequence (DNA): TGCGCCAGCAGCTCCGCCCGGCAGGGGGGTGAAAAACTGTTTTTT. Amino acid sequence: CASSSARQGGEKLFF.

A few counts support this clonotype. This sequence joins TRBV7-6 and TRBJ2-7; 12 nucleotides align to TRBD1. V shed 5 bases, J shed 7 bases, and the junction held 9 bases outside the gene matches. The CDR3 has 15 residues. Germline V CDR1 and CDR2: SGHVS, FNYEAQ. The CDR3, as DNA: TGTGCCAGCAGCCTAAACCGGGACAGGGGGCGGGAGCAGTACTTC. It specifies CASSLNRDRGREQYF.

V gene TRBV9 combines with J gene TRBJ2-4, with unresolved D. The end of the DNA aligns better with TRBJ2-7, so the J call may be wrong. The CDR3 runs 14 residues. The germline CDR1 and CDR2 sequences are SGDLS and YYNGEE. CDR3 DNA sequence: TGTGCCAGCAGCGTAGGACCGGAGACCTACGAGCAGTACTTC. Protein: CASSVGPETYEQYF.

This clonotype was detected only a few times. This rearrangement joins TRBV20-1 to TRBJ2-5; 9 bases align to TRBD1. CDR3 length: 14 amino acids. Unmatched junction bases numbered 6, after V lost 2 bases and J lost 5 bases. In germline, CDR1 is DFQATT, CDR2 SNEGSKA (reference sequence). The CDR3 spells CSARWGQGWETQYF. The CDR3, as DNA: TGCAGTGCTAGATGGGGACAGGGATGGGAGACCCAGTACTTC.

A few counts support this clonotype. The chain recombines TRBV3-1 with TRBJ1-1; D is undetermined. The V and J ends lost 1 base and 8 bases respectively, with 8 bases between them. Per the germline V gene, CDR1 is LGHDT and CDR2 is YNNKEL (reference sequence). The CDR3 length is 12 residues. The chain's CDR3 is CASSQGRWEAFF. CDR3 coding DNA: TGTGCCAGCAGCCAAGGGCGGTGGGAAGCTTTCTTT.

This clonotype was seen repeatedly, ten times or more. The rearrangement joins TRBV20-1 to TRBJ2-5; 7 bases are shared with TRBD2. CDR3 length equals 14 residues. Germline CDR1 is DFQATT and CDR2 is SNEGSKA (reference sequence). V lost 0 bases and J lost 5; bases outside the gene matches: 6. CDR3 residues: CSARDRLATETQYF. DNA for the CDR3: TGCAGTGCTAGAGATCGACTAGCCACGGAGACCCAGTACTTC.

This chain uses TRBV4-1 with TRBJ2-7; 9 nucleotides match TRBD2. CDR1 and CDR2 from the germline V gene are MGHRA and YSYEKL. This CDR3 comprises 15 residues. V lost 0 bases to trimming and J lost 3 bases; unmatched junction nucleotides: 3. The CDR3 loop is CASSQEGTSNYEQYF. The DNA of the CDR3 is TGCGCCAGCAGCCAAGAGGGGACTAGCAACTACGAGCAGTACTTC.

The rearrangement uses TRBV20-1 and TRBJ2-7; 11 nucleotides align to TRBD1. The CDR3 covers 15 residues. Trimming at V came to 1 base and at J to 3 bases, leaving 5 bases not matched to a gene. CDR1 DFQATT and CDR2 SNEGSKA come from the germline V gene (reference sequence). The CDR3 DNA reads TGCAGTGCTAGAGCGGACAGGGGGCGCTTCTACGAGCAGTACTTC. It encodes CSARADRGRFYEQYF.

Only a few counts were recorded for this clonotype. The chain uses TRBV28 and TRBJ2-7; 11 bases align to TRBD2. After removal of 5 bases from V and 5 bases from J, the junction contained 5 bases not matched to a gene. The CDR3 sequence is 14 residues long. Germline CDR1 is MDHEN and CDR2 is SYDVKM. This CDR3 reads CASSEGGLADEQYF. The CDR3 nucleotides are TGTGCCAGCAGTGAGGGGGGACTAGCGGACGAGCAGTACTTC.

This chain uses TRBV4-2 with TRBJ2-7; possible D gene TRBD2, 5 bases. V was trimmed by 1 base and J by 4 bases, leaving 11 bases between them. The CDR3 contains 14 residues. CDR1 is LGHNA and CDR2 is YNFKEQ in the germline V gene. The CDR3 nucleotides read TGTGCCAGCAGCCAAGGGCTCGGGATATACGAGCAGTACTTC. Translation: CASSQGLGIYEQYF.

This clonotype was observed a handful of times. V usage is TRBV27 and J usage is TRBJ2-3; 7 bases agree with TRBD2. The junction had 4 bases not matched to a gene; V was cut back by 7 bases and J by 0 bases. The CDR3 length is 14 residues. Germline CDR1 reads MNHEY; CDR2 reads SMNVEV (reference sequence). CDR3 region: CASTIGRSTDTQYF. The CDR3, as DNA: TGTGCCAGCACCATCGGGAGGAGCACAGATACGCAGTATTTT.

The chain carries TRBV19 and TRBJ2-5; 11 bases match TRBD2. CDR3 length: 17 residues. The junction had 7 bases not matched to a gene; V was cut back by 3 bases and J by 1 base. CDR1 and CDR2 (germline): LNHDA, SQIVND (reference sequence). The CDR3 DNA reads TGTGCCAGTAGTATTAGGACTGGGACTAGCGGCCAAGAGACCCAGTACTTC. Translated: CASSIRTGTSGQETQYF.

At least ten counts were recorded for this clonotype. V and J are TRBV29-1 and TRBJ2-7, with a weak D call TRBD2 (6 bases). The V and J ends lost 6 bases and 6 bases respectively, with 18 bases between them. Per the germline V gene, CDR1 is SQVTM and CDR2 is ANQGSEA. The CDR3 is made up of 13 amino acids. CDR3 nucleotide sequence: TGCAGCGTCCAAGCCCCGACTAGAGTCGAGCAGTACTTC. This translates into CSVQAPTRVEQYF.

This clonotype came up once. The J gene is TRBJ2-5, the V gene TRBV20-1, with 15 bases matching TRBD2. This CDR3 spans 13 amino acids. CDR1 is DFQATT and CDR2 is SNEGSKA in the germline V gene (reference sequence). Germline trimming cut 8 bases from V and 4 bases from J; bases unmatched to any gene: 2. Here the CDR3 DNA reads TGCAGTCCGGGACTAGCGGGAGGAGAGACCCAGTACTTC. It yields the protein CSPGLAGGETQYF.

In its sample, this clonotype was seen a few times. The CDR3 sequence is CASSLTVTEAFF. In DNA form, the CDR3 reads TGTGCCAGCAGTTTGACGGTTACTGAAGCTTTCTTT. The chain has TRBV12-3 or TRBV12-4 and TRBJ1-1, with D hard to call. This CDR3 region has 12 residues. The ends were cut back, 3 bases at V and 5 bases at J, with 7 bases in the middle.

The chain uses TRBV11-2 and TRBJ2-7, with 10 bases aligning to TRBD1. Losses at the gene ends were 4 bases for V and 5 bases for J; bases not matched to a gene: 8. Germline assignment: CDR1 SGHAT and CDR2 FQNNGV. This CDR3 is built from 15 residues. The CDR3: CASSSGVTGGHEQYF. The CDR3 DNA reads as TGTGCCAGCAGCTCCGGTGTGACAGGGGGCCACGAGCAGTACTTC.

This clonotype has a handful of counts. A junction end diverges from the germline sequence, so it may reflect a read error. The genes are TRBV25-1 and TRBJ2-3; no clear D. CDR1 and CDR2 from the germline V gene are MGHDK and SYGVNS. This CDR3 has 14 residues. CDR3 in DNA: TGTGCCAGCAGTTTCTCGCGGAGCACAGATATGCAGTATTTT. Protein: CASSFSRSTDMQYF.

The chain has TRBV18 and TRBJ1-2, with 7 bases matching TRBD1. CDR3 length: 15 amino acids. Germline CDR1 reads KGHSH; CDR2 reads LQKENI. The V and J ends lost 1 base and 5 bases, in that order; junction bases with no gene match: 7. CDR3 in amino acids: CASSPQGTALYGYTF. DNA for the CDR3: TGTGCCAGCTCACCACAAGGGACAGCGCTTTATGGCTACACCTTC.